Given below is one TCR beta chain in context. What it binds is not known. A single record per CDR3 protein comes from TCRdb applying MiXCR to the RT-PCR reads. The data show more than 700,000 distinct CDR3 sequences, 21% seen once. This CDR3 region has 15 residues. Germline assignment: CDR1 SGHVS and CDR2 FNYEAQ. V was cut by 5 bases and J by 1 base, with 15 bases left in between. These data come from a study of response to subunit inactivated influenza vaccine. Study-level results: It was the authors' suggestion that each seasonal influenza vaccination recruits few new T cells.

The V gene is TRBV7-6, the J gene TRBJ2-7; D not resolved. The source was PBMCs from blood, collected about 5 days after vaccination. The source of this sequence is a man over 45 who received an inactivated influenza vaccine. CDR3 protein: CASSRWPSLSYEQYF. The CDR3 DNA reads as TGTGCCAGCAGCCGTTGGCCATCCCTGTCCTACGAGCAGTACTTC.